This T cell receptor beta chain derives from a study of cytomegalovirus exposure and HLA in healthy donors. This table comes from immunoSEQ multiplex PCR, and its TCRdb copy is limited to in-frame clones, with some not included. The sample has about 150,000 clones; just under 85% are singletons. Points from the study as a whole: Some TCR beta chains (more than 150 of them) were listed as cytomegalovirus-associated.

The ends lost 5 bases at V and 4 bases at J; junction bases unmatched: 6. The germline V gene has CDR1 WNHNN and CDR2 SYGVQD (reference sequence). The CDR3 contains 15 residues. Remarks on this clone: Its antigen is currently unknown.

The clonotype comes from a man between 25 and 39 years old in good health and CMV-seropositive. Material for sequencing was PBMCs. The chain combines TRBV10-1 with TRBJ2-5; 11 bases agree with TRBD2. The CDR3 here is CASSSTSGTGETQYF. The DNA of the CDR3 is TGCGCCAGCAGTTCGACTAGCGGGACGGGAGAGACCCAGTACTTC.